The clone carrying this T cell receptor (beta chain) has just one count. Original methodology: Reference gene primers were amplified, and this amplification served to estimate nucleated cell counts. Method: immunoSEQ multiplex PCR; TCRdb's copy keeps in-frame clones and lacks some. V, J and clone size reflect that table, while D and trimming were determined from the DNA. The sample includes nearly 90,000 clones, approximately 89% of them seen just once. The sample belongs to a study of blood T cell repertoires in COVID-19. Turning to the study itself: COVID-19 samples from acute and convalescent phases originated in the United States, Italy and Spain. From T cells, B-cell-depleted T cells, or PBMCs came the material, which was cDNA or gDNA.

V shed 4 bases, J shed 11 bases, and the junction held 5 bases outside the gene matches. This CDR3 spans 12 amino acids. The sequence came from a man aged 55 to 70 with acute or convalescent COVID-19. Sequencing was done on a sample of peripheral blood. V and J are TRBV12-3 or TRBV12-4 and TRBJ1-1; 9 bases are a match to TRBD1. CDR3 sequence (DNA): TGTGCCAGCAGTTCGGGACAGGGATCCGCTTTCTTT. Protein: CASSSGQGSAFF.